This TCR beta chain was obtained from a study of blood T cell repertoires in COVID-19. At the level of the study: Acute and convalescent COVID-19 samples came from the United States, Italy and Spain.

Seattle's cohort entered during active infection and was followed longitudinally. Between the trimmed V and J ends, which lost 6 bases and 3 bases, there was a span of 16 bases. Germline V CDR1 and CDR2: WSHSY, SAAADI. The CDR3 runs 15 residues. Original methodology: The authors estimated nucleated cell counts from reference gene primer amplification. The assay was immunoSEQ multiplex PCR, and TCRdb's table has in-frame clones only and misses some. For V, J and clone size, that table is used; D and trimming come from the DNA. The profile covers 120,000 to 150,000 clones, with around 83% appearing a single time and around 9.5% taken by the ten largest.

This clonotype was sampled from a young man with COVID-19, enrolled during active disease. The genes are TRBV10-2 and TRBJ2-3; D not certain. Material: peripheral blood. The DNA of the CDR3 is TGCGCCAGCAGCAAGACTGGCAAAGGTACAGATACGCAGTATTTT. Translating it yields CASSKTGKGTDTQYF.